This T cell receptor beta chain was sequenced for a study of T cell responses to AZD1222 COVID-19 vaccine. Turning to the study itself: Second-dose recipients at about 4 or about 12 weeks were treated as one pooled group. Whole-study findings and limits: Regions 160-218 and 743-854 dominated among vaccine-associated CD4 TCRs spanning spike. Clonal diversity was possibly underestimated, and white British individuals and females predominated among donors.

The length of the CDR3 is 18 residues. Trimming at V came to 3 bases and at J to 3 bases, leaving 14 bases not matched to a gene. Germline CDR1 is SGHTS and CDR2 is YDEGEE. On this clone: The antigen remains unidentified.

Here immunoSEQ multiplex PCR was the method, and the copy in TCRdb shows in-frame clones only, minus some. Here the sample spans 90,000 to 150,000 clones, just under 90% being singletons. The genes are TRBV5-8 and TRBJ1-1; 10 nucleotides agree with TRBD1. The sequenced sample was peripheral blood, obtained on day 0 of AZD1222 vaccination. This clonotype was sampled from an adult in good health. The DNA of the CDR3 is TGTGCCAGCAGCTCCGACAGGGGGCTGAAAGTTGGGTACACTGAAGCTTTCTTT. Residues: CASSSDRGLKVGYTEAFF.